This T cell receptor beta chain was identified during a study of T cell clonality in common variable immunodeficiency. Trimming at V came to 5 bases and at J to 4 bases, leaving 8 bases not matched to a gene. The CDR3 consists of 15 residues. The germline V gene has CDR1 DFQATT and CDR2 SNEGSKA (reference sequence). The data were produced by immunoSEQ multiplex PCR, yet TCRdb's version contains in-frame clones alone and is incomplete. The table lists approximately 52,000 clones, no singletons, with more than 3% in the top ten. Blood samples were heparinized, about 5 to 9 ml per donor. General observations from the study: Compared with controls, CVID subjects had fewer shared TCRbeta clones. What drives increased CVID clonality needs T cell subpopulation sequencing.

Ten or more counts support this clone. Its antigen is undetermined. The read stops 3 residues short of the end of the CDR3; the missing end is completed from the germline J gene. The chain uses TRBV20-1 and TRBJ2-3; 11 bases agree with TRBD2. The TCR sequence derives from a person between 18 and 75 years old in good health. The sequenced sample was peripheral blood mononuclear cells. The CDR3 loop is CSAGLAGGRADTQYF. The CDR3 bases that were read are TGCAGTGCTGGGCTAGCGGGAGGTAGGGCAGATACG.